These 8 T cell receptor beta chains originate from one sample sequenced in a study of metastatic and nonmetastatic thyroid tumors. TCRdb re-called the PCR reads via MiXCR. The sample includes 17,000 or so clones, 25% to 30% of them seen just once. Prior to thyroid surgery, none of the patients had received any treatment. The sequencing sample was made of adjacent normal tissue. The source of these receptors is a female donor with papillary thyroid cancer or a benign thyroid nodule (not recorded which). Some clones in this sample may be carry-over from other donors' samples.

The rearrangement uses TRBV27 and TRBJ1-6, with D uncertain. The CDR3 covers 14 residues. The V end lost 6 bases, the J end lost 9 bases, and 15 bases lay between the germline ends. Germline V CDR1 and CDR2: MNHEY, SMNVEV (reference sequence). The CDR3 DNA follows: TGTGCCAGCAGACCGACCAGTTTGAGTTCACCCCTCCACTTT. Protein: CASRPTSLSSPLHF.

V is TRBV5-1 and J is TRBJ2-1; TRBD1 matches at 7 bases. Germline lookup yields CDR1 SGHRS and CDR2 YFSETQ. Germline trimming cut 0 bases from V and 3 bases from J; bases unmatched to any gene: 3. This CDR3 spans 15 amino acids. The chain's CDR3 is CASSLVGTDYNEQFF. The CDR3 DNA reads TGCGCCAGCAGCTTGGTGGGGACAGACTACAATGAGCAGTTCTTC.

This clone was counted a few times. V and J are TRBV27 and TRBJ2-1; 7 nucleotides match TRBD2. Per germline, CDR1 MNHEY and CDR2 SMNVEV (reference sequence). The CDR3 contains 16 residues. V was clipped by 0 bases and J by 9 bases; unmatched bases: 11. CDR3 protein: CASSLSDLGRTGEQFF. Here the CDR3 DNA reads TGTGCCAGCAGTTTATCGGACCTCGGGAGGACGGGTGAGCAGTTCTTC.

By sample share, this clone is medium-sized. The chain links TRBV6-2 or TRBV6-3 to TRBJ2-6; maybe TRBD2 (5 bases). This CDR3 contains 16 residues. Between the trimmed V and J ends, which lost 2 bases and 1 base, there was a span of 9 bases. Per the germline V gene, CDR1 is MNHEY and CDR2 is SVGEGT. CDR3 sequence reads: CASSYPGGSGANVLTF. The CDR3 DNA reads as TGTGCCAGCAGTTACCCAGGAGGATCTGGGGCCAACGTCCTGACTTTC.

Comment on this clone: An end of the junction differs from the germline gene, which may be a read error. The chain combines TRBV28 with TRBJ2-6; D is perhaps TRBD1 or TRBD2 (6 bases each). The germline V gene has CDR1 MDHEN and CDR2 SYDVKM. CDR3 length: 15 residues. The CDR3 region is CASSSGGHSANVLTF. The CDR3 DNA is TGTGCTAGCAGTTCTGGGGGGCATTCGGCCAACGTCCTGACTTTC.

This clone has just a few counts. This chain links TRBV24-1 with TRBJ2-7, with unresolved D. CDR1 is KGHDR and CDR2 is SFDVKD in the germline V gene. This CDR3 contains 12 residues. V was trimmed by 4 bases and J by 0 bases, leaving 3 bases between them. The CDR3 protein is CATSDSSYEQYF. CDR3 in DNA: TGTGCCACCAGTGACAGCTCCTACGAGCAGTACTTC.

This clone was seen a few times. The chain is built from TRBV20-1 and TRBJ1-2, with unresolved D. Germline lookup yields CDR1 DFQATT and CDR2 SNEGSKA (reference sequence). The V end lost 1 base, the J end lost 0 bases, and 9 bases lay between the germline ends. The CDR3 has 14 residues. The CDR3: CSARAGIANYGYTF. The CDR3 nucleotides read TGCAGTGCTAGAGCAGGAATAGCTAACTATGGCTACACCTTC.

The rearrangement joins TRBV28 to TRBJ1-3; 9 bases are a match to TRBD1. V dropped 4 bases and J dropped 0; count of bases not matched to a gene: 4. The CDR3 covers 16 residues. Germline V lookup: CDR1 MDHEN, CDR2 SYDVKM. CDR3 amino acids: CASSSQGQGSGNTIYF. As DNA, the CDR3 is TGTGCCAGCAGTTCACAGGGACAGGGCTCTGGAAACACCATATATTTT.